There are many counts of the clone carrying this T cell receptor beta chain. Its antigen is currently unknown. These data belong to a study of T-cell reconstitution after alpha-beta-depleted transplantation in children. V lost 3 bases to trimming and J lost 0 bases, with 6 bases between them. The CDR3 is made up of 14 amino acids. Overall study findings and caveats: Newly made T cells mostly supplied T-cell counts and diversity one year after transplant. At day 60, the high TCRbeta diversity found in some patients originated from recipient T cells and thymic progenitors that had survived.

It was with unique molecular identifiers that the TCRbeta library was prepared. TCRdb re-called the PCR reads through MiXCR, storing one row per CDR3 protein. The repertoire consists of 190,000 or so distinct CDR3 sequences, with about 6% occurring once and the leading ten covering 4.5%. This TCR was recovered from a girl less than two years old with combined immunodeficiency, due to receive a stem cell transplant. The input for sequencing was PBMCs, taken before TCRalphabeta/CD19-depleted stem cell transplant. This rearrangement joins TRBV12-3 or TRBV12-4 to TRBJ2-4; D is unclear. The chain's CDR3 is CASSFRLAKNIQYF. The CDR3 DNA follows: TGTGCCAGCAGTTTCCGGTTAGCCAAAAACATTCAGTACTTC.